This T cell receptor beta chain was profiled in a study of vaccination and CD4 T cells after COVID-19. Looking at the study overall: Mild disease affected roughly ten convalescent patients and severe disease one, all SARS-CoV-2 positive by nasal swab PCR.

Documented treatment: roughly 11-day PBMC culture with coronavirus spike peptide pools or control peptides (ViraFEST assay). Antigen-specific T cells were expanded with peptide pools by ViraFEST, and TCRs were then sequenced. Turning to this clonotype: The target antigen is unknown.

Study-level results: Convalescent patients showed a median about 86% of reactive clones that were seen only post-vaccination.

With the Oncomine TCR Beta short-read assay, DNA from cultured CD4+ T cells was sequenced. Investigators obtained genomic DNA by extraction from cultured CD4+ T cells. TCRdb reanalysed the PCR reads using MiXCR and keeps one entry per CDR3 protein. The table shows approximately 14,000 distinct CDR3 sequences, with 65% to 80% occurring only once. V lost 7 bases to trimming and J lost 4 bases, with 10 bases between them. The CDR3 has 12 residues. The germline V gene encodes CDR1 LNHDA and CDR2 SQIVND (reference sequence). The sequencing sample was made of CD4+ T cells from blood, cultured in vitro. This TCR was recovered from a human donor who had recovered from COVID-19. The chain couples TRBV19 to TRBJ1-2; D uncertain. CDR3 DNA: TGTGCCAGTAAGGGCCTCCCCTATGGCTACACCTTC. Protein sequence: CASKGLPYGYTF.